One and the same sample provided the 28 T cell receptor beta chains below, sequenced in a study of PD-L1 blockade in urothelial cancer. Time point given: peripheral blood 6 weeks after treatment start. The protocol was immunoSEQ multiplex PCR, while the TCRdb copy is restricted to in-frame clones and leaves out a portion. The sample records 65,000 to 85,000 clones, around 93% being singletons. The sample was PBMCs, taken around atezolizumab (anti-PD-L1) treatment. The source of these receptors is a woman older than 75 with urothelial cancer.

V gene TRBV7-3 combines with J gene TRBJ1-2, with 8 positions matching TRBD1. Germline lookup yields CDR1 SGHTA and CDR2 FQGTGA. V lost 5 bases to trimming and J lost 7 bases; unmatched junction nucleotides: 9. This CDR3 has 14 residues. CDR3 sequence (DNA): TGTGCCAGCAGCCACGGACAGGGCCTACGTGGCTACACCTTC. It codes for CASSHGQGLRGYTF.

The chain carries TRBV25-1 and TRBJ1-2; D is perhaps TRBD1 (5 bases). The CDR3 sequence is 13 residues long. The germline CDR1 and CDR2 sequences are MGHDK and SYGVNS. The V gene lost 10 bases and the J gene lost 7 bases, with 19 bases spanning the gap. CDR3 region: CATSERGMGGYTF. In DNA form, the CDR3 reads TGTGCCACCTCTGAGCGGGGGATGGGTGGCTACACCTTC.

The genes are TRBV5-1 and TRBJ2-7; TRBD1 matches at 8 bases. Germline CDR1 SGHRS, CDR2 YFSETQ. The CDR3 has 15 amino acids. Unmatched junction bases numbered 6, after V lost 4 bases and J lost 0 bases. The CDR3 here is CASSPHGQGSYEQYF. The CDR3 DNA is TGCGCCAGCAGCCCCCACGGACAGGGCTCCTACGAGCAGTACTTC.

The chain combines TRBV28 with TRBJ1-2; TRBD1 agrees at 7 bases. The CDR3 contains 14 residues. With V trimmed by 4 bases and J by 4 bases, 6 bases remained unmatched. CDR1 is MDHEN and CDR2 is SYDVKM in the germline V gene. CDR3: CASSWGTATYGYTF. The CDR3 bases are TGTGCCAGCAGTTGGGGGACAGCAACCTATGGCTACACCTTC.

This clone was observed a handful of times. The chain uses TRBV2 and TRBJ1-2; D gene ambiguous. Germline lookup yields CDR1 SNHLY and CDR2 FYNNEI. CDR3 length equals 13 residues. V was cut by 0 bases and J by 4 bases, with 6 bases left in between. The CDR3 region has the DNA TGTGCCAGCAGTGAAGCAGAGAGCTATGGCTACACCTTC. It encodes CASSEAESYGYTF.

The V call is TRBV5-1, the J call TRBJ2-6; D is uncertain. This CDR3 is 17 amino acids long. Germline V gives CDR1 SGHRS, CDR2 YFSETQ. Trimming removed 3 bases from V and 0 bases from J, with 13 bases in between. CDR3: CASSSQATSSGANVLTF. The CDR3 DNA reads TGCGCCAGCAGCTCTCAGGCTACGAGCTCTGGGGCCAACGTCCTGACTTTC.

For the CDR3, the DNA is TGTGCCAGCAGCCCTAGGGGGTGGACTAGCACAGATACGCAGTATTTT. It encodes CASSPRGWTSTDTQYF. The chain carries TRBV7-8 and TRBJ2-3; D may be TRBD1 (6 bases). The CDR3 covers 16 residues. CDR1 and CDR2 from the germline V gene are SGHVS and FQNEAQ. Between the trimmed V and J ends, which lost 5 bases and 0 bases, there was a span of 15 bases.

V and J are TRBV5-5 and TRBJ1-2; 8 nucleotides agree with TRBD1. CDR3 length: 15 amino acids. CDR1 and CDR2 (germline): SGHKS, YYEKEE (reference sequence). Germline trimming cut 7 bases from V and 2 bases from J; bases unmatched to any gene: 10. The CDR3 DNA follows: TGTGCCAGCGCCCCCTCCGGGACAGGAAACTATGGCTACACCTTC. It translates to CASAPSGTGNYGYTF.

The chain couples TRBV4-2 to TRBJ2-1; possible D gene TRBD1, 6 bases. This CDR3 region has 13 residues. Trimming cost V 3 bases and J 8 bases, with 11 bases left between them. CDR1 is LGHNA, CDR2 YNFKEQ, per germline. The CDR3 is CASSHPKGDEQFF. DNA for the CDR3: TGTGCCAGCAGCCACCCAAAGGGGGATGAGCAGTTCTTC.

The rearrangement links TRBV7-8 to TRBJ1-5; D gene uncertain. The CDR3 runs 15 residues. The V gene's germline CDR1 is SGHVS and CDR2 FQNEAQ. V lost 2 bases and J 0 bases, leaving 8 bases between the germline ends. The CDR3: CASSLLAGSNQPQHF. The CDR3 DNA reads TGTGCCAGCAGCTTACTTGCGGGTAGCAATCAGCCCCAGCATTTT.

J is TRBJ2-5 and V is TRBV5-4; a weak D match, TRBD1 (6 bases). CDR1 SGHNT and CDR2 YYREEE come from the germline V gene (reference sequence). This CDR3 has 12 residues. V shed 2 bases and J shed 5 bases, with 7 bases lying between them. The CDR3 spells CASSFQGETQYF. The DNA of the CDR3 is TGTGCCAGCAGCTTCCAGGGGGAGACCCAGTACTTC. Filled out from reference TRBV5-4 and TRBJ2-5, the complete variable domain reads ETGVTQSPTHLIKTRGQQVTLRCSSQSGHNTVSWYQQALGQGPQFIFQYYREEENGRGNFPPRFSGLQFPNYSSELNVNALELDDSALYLCASSFQGETQYFGPGTRLLVL.

The chain recombines TRBV30 with TRBJ2-5, with 9 bases identical to TRBD2. There are 13 residues in the CDR3. Trimming removed 7 bases from V and 9 bases from J; junction bases left unmatched: 12. Per the germline V gene, CDR1 is GTSNPN and CDR2 is SVGIG (reference sequence). The CDR3 DNA sequence: TGTGCCTCCACCGCGTCTGCGGGAGGGGCCCAGTACTTC. Its translation is CASTASAGGAQYF.

The chain employs TRBV5-8 and TRBJ2-1; the D gene is possibly TRBD1 (6 bases). Trimming pared 2 bases from V and 2 bases from J, leaving 11 bases between. Germline V lookup: CDR1 SGHTS, CDR2 YDEGEE. The CDR3 covers 15 residues. The DNA for the CDR3 is TGTGCCAGCAGCTTAGAGGGGGTGACCTACAATGAGCAGTTCTTC. This codes for CASSLEGVTYNEQFF.

The rearrangement links TRBV10-3 to TRBJ2-7; 11 bases match TRBD2. V dropped 7 bases and J dropped 4; count of bases not matched to a gene: 3. CDR3 size: 13 residues. Germline V gene data show CDR1 as ENHRY and CDR2 as SYGVKD. The CDR3 here is CAINSGRGYEQYF. The CDR3, as DNA: TGTGCCATCAATAGCGGGAGGGGTTACGAGCAGTACTTC.

The V call is TRBV18, the J call TRBJ2-2, with 7 bases aligning to TRBD1. Germline V gene sequence: CDR1 KGHSH, CDR2 LQKENI. Trimming at V came to 7 bases and at J to 6 bases, leaving 2 bases not matched to a gene. The CDR3 runs 12 residues. CDR3 DNA: TGTGCCAGCTACGGACAGGCCGGGGAGCTGTTTTTT. This gives the protein CASYGQAGELFF. The complete variable domain, with remaining parts taken from reference TRBV18 and TRBJ2-2, reads NAGVMQNPRHLVRRRGQEARLRCSPMKGHSHVYWYRQLPEEGLKFMVYLQKENIIDESGMPKERFSAEFPKEGPSILRIQQVVRGDSAAYFCASYGQAGELFFGEGSRLTVL.

Only a few counts were recorded for this clone. The V call is TRBV2, the J call TRBJ2-1; maybe TRBD2 (6 bases). Germline V gene sequence: CDR1 SNHLY, CDR2 FYNNEI. V was trimmed by 3 bases and J by 0 bases, leaving 12 bases between them. This CDR3 is built from 16 residues. The CDR3 region is CASSEGRGRSYNEQFF. The CDR3 coding sequence is TGTGCCAGCAGTGAGGGGCGGGGCCGCTCCTACAATGAGCAGTTCTTC.

The chain links TRBV5-6 to TRBJ2-3, with 9 bases aligning to TRBD1. The CDR3 is 13 amino acids. From germline, CDR1 is SGHDT and CDR2 YYEEEE. With 4 bases clipped from V and 9 bases from J, the junction kept 6 bases outside the gene matches. CDR3 loop: CASSVDRGGTQYF. Written as DNA, the CDR3 is TGTGCCAGCAGCGTGGACAGGGGAGGCACGCAGTATTTT. Full variable domain (outside the CDR3, taken from reference TRBV5-6 and TRBJ2-3): DAGVTQSPTHLIKTRGQQVTLRCSPKSGHDTVSWYQQALGQGPQFIFQYYEEEERQRGNFPDRFSGHQFPNYSSELNVNALLLGDSALYLCASSVDRGGTQYFGPGTRLTVL.

The chain employs TRBV5-1 and TRBJ2-1; unclear D gene. CDR3 length equals 16 residues. Germline V CDR1 and CDR2: SGHRS, YFSETQ. V was clipped by 0 bases and J by 0 bases, with 10 bases between them. The CDR3 here is CASSLEAKSSYNEQFF. The CDR3 coding sequence is TGCGCCAGCAGCTTGGAAGCGAAAAGCTCCTACAATGAGCAGTTCTTC.

This clone was observed a handful of times. The V gene is TRBV9, the J gene TRBJ2-1; no definite D call. V was shortened by 3 bases and J by 9 bases, with 13 bases between the two germline ends. This CDR3 region has 13 residues. The germline V gene has CDR1 SGDLS and CDR2 YYNGEE. CDR3 DNA: TGTGCCAGCAGCGAGCCTTCTCCCGGTGAGCAGTTCTTC. Translating gives CASSEPSPGEQFF.

The chain joins TRBV9 to TRBJ1-1; 7 nucleotides line up with TRBD1. This CDR3 contains 15 residues. The germline V gene encodes CDR1 SGDLS and CDR2 YYNGEE. The V segment lost 3 bases and the J segment 0 bases; nucleotides outside the gene matches: 5. DNA of the CDR3: TGTGCCAGCAGCGGTCGGACAGGTGTGAACACTGAAGCTTTCTTT. This codes for CASSGRTGVNTEAFF.

The chain is built from TRBV6-6 and TRBJ1-1; the D is unclear. The CDR3 covers 11 residues. Germline loops: CDR1 MNHNY, CDR2 SVGAGI (reference sequence). The germline V and J ends were trimmed by 6 bases and 11 bases, with 13 bases remaining between them. Written as DNA, the CDR3 is TGTGCCAGCAGCCCCGGAGCGGCGGCTTTCTTT. Protein: CASSPGAAAFF.

This sequence joins TRBV2 and TRBJ2-6; tentative D call: TRBD2 (6 bases). This CDR3 is built from 15 residues. Germline V gives CDR1 SNHLY, CDR2 FYNNEI. The ends were cut back, 5 bases at V and 0 bases at J, with 8 bases in the middle. This CDR3 is CASSPGVSGANVLTF. In DNA form, the CDR3 reads TGTGCCAGCAGTCCGGGGGTCTCTGGGGCCAACGTCCTGACTTTC.

This CDR3 reads CASRWDFQETQYF. The CDR3 DNA is TGCGCCAGCCGGTGGGACTTCCAAGAGACCCAGTACTTC. This chain uses TRBV10-2 with TRBJ2-5; the D gene is possibly TRBD2 (6 bases). V was cut by 8 bases and J by 1 base, with 11 bases left in between. There are 13 residues in the CDR3. Germline V gene data show CDR1 as WSHSY and CDR2 as SAAADI.

The V gene is TRBV5-1, the J gene TRBJ2-3; no clear D. V was trimmed by 2 bases and J by 1 base, leaving 5 bases between them. CDR1 and CDR2 from the germline V gene are SGHRS and YFSETQ. This CDR3 is built from 13 residues. CDR3 region: CASSFEGTDTQYF. CDR3 in DNA: TGCGCCAGCAGCTTCGAGGGCACAGATACGCAGTATTTT.

The V gene is TRBV11-3, the J gene TRBJ2-2; 9 bases map to TRBD1. Trimming at V came to 4 bases and at J to 6 bases, leaving 6 bases not matched to a gene. Germline CDR1 and CDR2: SGHNT and YENEEA. CDR3 size: 15 residues. The chain's CDR3 is CASSSGTGRPGELFF. The CDR3 nucleotides read TGTGCCAGCAGCTCCGGGACAGGGCGGCCCGGGGAGCTGTTTTTT.

The chain joins TRBV5-8 to TRBJ2-1; 8 positions agree with TRBD2. The germline gives CDR1 SGHTS, CDR2 YDEGEE. V shed 1 base, J shed 4 bases, and the junction held 7 bases outside the gene matches. This CDR3 region has 16 residues. DNA for the CDR3: TGTGCCAGCAGCTTGTTAGGTAGCGGGGCATACAATGAGCAGTTCTTC. Translating gives CASSLLGSGAYNEQFF.

This clone was recorded only once. The chain recombines TRBV11-2 with TRBJ2-7, with 9 bases identical to TRBD2. Per germline, CDR1 SGHAT and CDR2 FQNNGV. J gave up 0 bases and V 5 bases, and 8 bases lay outside the gene matches. The CDR3 covers 16 residues. The CDR3 protein is CASSPRTSVSSYEQYF. In DNA, the CDR3 is TGTGCCAGCAGCCCACGGACTAGCGTGAGCTCCTACGAGCAGTACTTC.

The chain joins TRBV7-2 to TRBJ2-7; D possibly corresponds to TRBD2 (5 bases). V lost 5 bases and J lost 0, with 11 bases in between. Per the germline V gene, CDR1 is SGHTA and CDR2 is FQGNSA. The CDR3 contains 14 residues. CDR3 protein: CASSPPGFSYEQYF. CDR3 nucleotides: TGTGCCAGCAGCCCTCCGGGATTCTCCTACGAGCAGTACTTC.